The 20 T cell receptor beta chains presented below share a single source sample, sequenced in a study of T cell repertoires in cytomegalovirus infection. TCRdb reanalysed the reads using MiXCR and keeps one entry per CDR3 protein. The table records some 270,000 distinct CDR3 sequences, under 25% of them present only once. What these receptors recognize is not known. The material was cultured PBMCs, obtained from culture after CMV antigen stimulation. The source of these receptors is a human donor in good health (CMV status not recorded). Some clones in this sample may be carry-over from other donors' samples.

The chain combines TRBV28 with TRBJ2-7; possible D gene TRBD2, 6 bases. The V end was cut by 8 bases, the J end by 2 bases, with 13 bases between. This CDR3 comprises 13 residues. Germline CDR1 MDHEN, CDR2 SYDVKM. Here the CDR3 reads CASAGGATYEQYF. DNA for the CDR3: TGTGCCAGCGCCGGCGGGGCGACCTACGAGCAGTACTTC.

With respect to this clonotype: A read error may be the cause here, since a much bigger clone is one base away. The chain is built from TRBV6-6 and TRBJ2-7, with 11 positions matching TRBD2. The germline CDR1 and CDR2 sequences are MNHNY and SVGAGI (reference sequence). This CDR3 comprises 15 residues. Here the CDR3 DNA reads TGTGCCAGCAGTGTCCTAGCGGGAGGAACCTACGGGCAGTACTTC. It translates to CASSVLAGGTYGQYF.

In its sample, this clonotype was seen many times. The CDR3 is CASSIARDRGYEQYF. The CDR3 DNA reads as TGTGCCAGCAGCATCGCCCGGGACAGGGGTTACGAGCAGTACTTC. The chain recombines TRBV7-2 with TRBJ2-7, with 10 bases lining up with TRBD1. The CDR3 loop spans 15 amino acids. Looked up from germline, CDR1 is SGHTA and CDR2 is FQGNSA. J lost 4 bases, V lost 5 bases, and 8 bases had no gene match. The full variable domain, in which reference TRBV7-2 and TRBJ2-7 provide the parts outside the CDR3, is GAGVSQSPSNKVTEKGKDVELRCDPISGHTALYWYRQSLGQGLEFLIYFQGNSAPDKSGLPSDRFSAERTGGSVSTLTIQRTQQEDSAVYLCASSIARDRGYEQYFGPGTRLTVT.

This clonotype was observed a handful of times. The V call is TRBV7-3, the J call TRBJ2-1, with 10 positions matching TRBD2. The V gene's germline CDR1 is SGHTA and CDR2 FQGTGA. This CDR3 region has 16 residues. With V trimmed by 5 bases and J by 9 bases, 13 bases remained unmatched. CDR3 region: CASSAPLAGVPGEQFF. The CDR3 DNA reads TGTGCCAGCAGCGCTCCCCTAGCGGGAGTGCCGGGTGAGCAGTTCTTC.

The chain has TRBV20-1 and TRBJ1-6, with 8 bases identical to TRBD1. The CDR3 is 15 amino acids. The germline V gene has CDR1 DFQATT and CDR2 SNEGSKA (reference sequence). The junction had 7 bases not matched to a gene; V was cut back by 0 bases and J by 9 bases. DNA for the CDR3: TGCAGTGCTAGAGAGATTGGGACAGGTGGTTCACCCCTCCACTTT. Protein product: CSAREIGTGGSPLHF.

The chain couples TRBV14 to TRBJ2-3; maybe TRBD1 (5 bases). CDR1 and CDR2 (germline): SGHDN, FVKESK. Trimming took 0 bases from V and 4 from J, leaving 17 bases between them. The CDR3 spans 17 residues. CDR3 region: CASSQELGAFRADTQYF. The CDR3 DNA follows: TGTGCCAGCAGCCAAGAATTAGGGGCCTTCAGGGCAGATACGCAGTATTTT. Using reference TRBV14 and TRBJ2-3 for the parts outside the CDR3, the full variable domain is EAGVTQFPSHSVIEKGQTVTLRCDPISGHDNLYWYRRVMGKEIKFLLHFVKESKQDESGMPNNRFLAERTGGTYSTLKVQPAELEDSGVYFCASSQELGAFRADTQYFGPGTRLTVL.

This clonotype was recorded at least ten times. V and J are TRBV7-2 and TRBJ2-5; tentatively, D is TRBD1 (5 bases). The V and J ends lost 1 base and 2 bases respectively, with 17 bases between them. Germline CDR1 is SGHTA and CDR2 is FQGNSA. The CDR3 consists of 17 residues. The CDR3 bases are TGTGCCAGCAGCTTAGGATGGCGATGGCAGGGTCAAGAGACCCAGTACTTC. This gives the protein CASSLGWRWQGQETQYF.

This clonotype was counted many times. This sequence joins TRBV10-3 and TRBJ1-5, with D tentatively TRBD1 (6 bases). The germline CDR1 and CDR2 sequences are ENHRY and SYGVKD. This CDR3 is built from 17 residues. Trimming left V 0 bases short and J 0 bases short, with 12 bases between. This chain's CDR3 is CAISESRTAFSNQPQHF. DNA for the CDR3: TGTGCCATCAGTGAGTCTAGGACAGCATTTAGCAATCAGCCCCAGCATTTT.

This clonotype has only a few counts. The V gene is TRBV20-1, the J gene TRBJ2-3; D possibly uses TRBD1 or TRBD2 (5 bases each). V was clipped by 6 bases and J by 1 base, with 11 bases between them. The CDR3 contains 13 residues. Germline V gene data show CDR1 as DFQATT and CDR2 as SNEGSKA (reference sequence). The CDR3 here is CSALGPRTDTQYF. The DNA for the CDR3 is TGCAGTGCCCTGGGACCCCGCACAGATACGCAGTATTTT.

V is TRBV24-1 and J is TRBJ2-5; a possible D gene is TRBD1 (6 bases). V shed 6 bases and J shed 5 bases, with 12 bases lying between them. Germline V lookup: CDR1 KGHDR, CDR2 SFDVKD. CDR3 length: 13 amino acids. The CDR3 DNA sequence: TGTGCCACCAGTTTTGGGGGCAAGGAGACCCAGTACTTC. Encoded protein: CATSFGGKETQYF.

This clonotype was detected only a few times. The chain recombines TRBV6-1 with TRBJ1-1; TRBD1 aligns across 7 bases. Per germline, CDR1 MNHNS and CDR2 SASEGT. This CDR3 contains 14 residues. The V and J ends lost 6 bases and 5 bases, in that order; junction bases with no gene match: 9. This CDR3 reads CASSMRQGGTEAFF. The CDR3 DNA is TGTGCCAGCAGCATGCGACAGGGAGGGACTGAAGCTTTCTTT.

This CDR3 is CASSLSGIYGYTF. CDR3 coding DNA: TGTGCCAGCAGTTTATCCGGGATCTATGGCTACACCTTC. The rearrangement links TRBV27 to TRBJ1-2; D remains unclear. CDR3 size: 13 residues. Trimming left V 0 bases short and J 4 bases short, with 6 bases between. Germline loops: CDR1 MNHEY, CDR2 SMNVEV (reference sequence).

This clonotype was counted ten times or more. CDR3 sequence (DNA): TGTGCCAGCAGCCCAATGGGACTAGCGGGAAATGAGCAGTTCTTC. Translating gives CASSPMGLAGNEQFF. The rearrangement links TRBV7-9 to TRBJ2-1, with 13 nucleotides matching TRBD2. The CDR3 runs to 15 residues. V trimming: 5 bases; J trimming: 7 bases; junction bases outside the gene matches: 5. Germline V gene sequence: CDR1 SEHNR, CDR2 FQNEAQ (reference sequence).

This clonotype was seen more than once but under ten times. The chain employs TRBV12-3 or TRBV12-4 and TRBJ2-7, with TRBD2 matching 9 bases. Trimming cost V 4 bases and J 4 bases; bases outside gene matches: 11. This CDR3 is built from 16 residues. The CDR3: CASSWASGSGGYEQYF. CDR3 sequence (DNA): TGTGCCAGCAGTTGGGCTAGCGGAAGCGGGGGGTACGAGCAGTACTTC.

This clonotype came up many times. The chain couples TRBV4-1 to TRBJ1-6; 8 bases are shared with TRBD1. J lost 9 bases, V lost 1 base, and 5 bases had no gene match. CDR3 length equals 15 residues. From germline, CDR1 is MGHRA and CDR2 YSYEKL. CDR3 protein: CASSQVRTGTSPLHF. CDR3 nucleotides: TGCGCCAGCAGCCAAGTTCGGACAGGGACTTCACCCCTCCACTTT.

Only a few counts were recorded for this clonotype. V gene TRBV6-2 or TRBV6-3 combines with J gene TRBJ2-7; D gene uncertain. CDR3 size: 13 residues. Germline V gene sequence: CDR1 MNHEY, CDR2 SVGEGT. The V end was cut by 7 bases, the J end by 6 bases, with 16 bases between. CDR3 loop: CASKLSEASEQYV. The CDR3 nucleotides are TGTGCCAGCAAATTGAGCGAGGCCTCCGAGCAGTACGTC.

Here the CDR3 reads CSVEEAPGTDTQYF. CDR3 DNA: TGCAGCGTTGAGGAGGCACCCGGGACAGATACGCAGTATTTT. The chain combines TRBV29-1 with TRBJ2-3, with D possibly matching TRBD2 (5 bases). Trimming removed 3 bases from V and 3 bases from J, with 13 bases in between. The CDR3 is 14 residues long. Germline assignment: CDR1 SQVTM and CDR2 ANQGSEA.

CDR3: CASSLYLGLGSPLHF. DNA for the CDR3: TGTGCCAGCAGTCTCTATCTCGGTTTGGGATCACCCCTCCACTTT. The J gene is TRBJ1-6, the V gene TRBV6-2 or TRBV6-3; D uncertain. The CDR3 totals 15 residues. Germline values: CDR1 MNHEY, CDR2 SVGEGT. V was trimmed by 5 bases and J by 10 bases, leaving 18 bases between them.

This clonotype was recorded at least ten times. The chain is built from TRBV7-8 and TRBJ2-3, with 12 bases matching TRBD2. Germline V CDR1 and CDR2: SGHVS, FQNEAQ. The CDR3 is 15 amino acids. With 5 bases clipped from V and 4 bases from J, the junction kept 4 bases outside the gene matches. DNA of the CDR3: TGTGCCAGCAGCGCAACTAGCGGGAGGCCAGATACGCAGTATTTT. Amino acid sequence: CASSATSGRPDTQYF.

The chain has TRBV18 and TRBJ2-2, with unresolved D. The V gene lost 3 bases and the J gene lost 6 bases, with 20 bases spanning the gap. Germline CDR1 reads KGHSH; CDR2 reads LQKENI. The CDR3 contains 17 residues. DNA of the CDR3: TGTGCCAGCTCACCTCGTGGTGGCGGTGTCCACGCCGGGGAGCTGTTTTTT. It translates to CASSPRGGGVHAGELFF.